Below, 24 T cell receptor beta chains from the same sample are listed, as sequenced in a study of T cells in Graves' hyperthyroidism and ophthalmopathy. The investigators amplified TCR beta CDR3 regions from RNA transcripts. A first-round RT-PCR of the TCR CDR3 used the HTBI primer set. One entry per CDR3 protein, called by TCRdb with MiXCR from the multiplex PCR reads. Seen here are approximately 600,000 distinct CDR3 sequences, around 15% observed once, and the top ten hold 3% to 4%. Sequenced: blood. These receptors were collected from a woman in her twenties or thirties with Graves' hyperthyroidism.

This clonotype was counted at least ten times. V and J are TRBV27 and TRBJ1-1; unclear D gene. V lost 2 bases to trimming and J lost 4 bases, with 11 bases between them. The CDR3 loop spans 14 amino acids. Germline CDR1 MNHEY, CDR2 SMNVEV (reference sequence). CDR3: CASSLLSGGTEAFF. The CDR3 DNA is TGTGCCAGCAGTTTACTCTCAGGTGGCACTGAAGCTTTCTTT.

There are many counts of this clonotype. The chain recombines TRBV28 with TRBJ2-1, with D unclear. CDR3 length: 12 residues. V lost 4 bases to trimming and J lost 7 bases, with 8 bases between them. Germline V gives CDR1 MDHEN, CDR2 SYDVKM. The CDR3 region has the DNA TGTGCCAGCAGTTCGAGTTGGAATGAGCAGTTCTTC. It is translated as CASSSSWNEQFF.

The V gene is TRBV6-1, the J gene TRBJ2-6, with D tentatively TRBD1 (6 bases). V lost 8 bases and J lost 0, with 14 bases in between. CDR1 and CDR2 from the germline V gene are MNHNS and SASEGT. CDR3 length: 16 residues. The CDR3 spells CASLRGLSSGANVLTF. The CDR3 nucleotides are TGTGCCAGCCTCAGGGGCCTGAGCTCTGGGGCCAACGTCCTGACTTTC.

This clonotype has a handful of counts. V is TRBV19 and J is TRBJ2-7; D remains ambiguous. The V and J ends lost 5 bases and 5 bases respectively, with 19 bases between them. This CDR3 is built from 15 residues. Germline-derived CDR1 and CDR2 are LNHDA and SQIVND (reference sequence). The CDR3 DNA follows: TGTGCCAGTAGTTCCCTGTCGGCCGAGGATCACGAGCAGTACTTC. It is translated as CASSSLSAEDHEQYF.

This sequence joins TRBV18 and TRBJ2-5; TRBD1 is a possible D gene (6 bases). CDR3 length equals 13 residues. Trimming removed 6 bases from V and 2 bases from J, with 10 bases in between. The germline V gene encodes CDR1 KGHSH and CDR2 LQKENI. CDR3: CASSRTDQETQYF. The DNA for the CDR3 is TGTGCCAGCTCGCGGACAGATCAAGAGACCCAGTACTTC.

Turning to this clonotype: Given a much more abundant clone one base away, this may be a read error. The chain employs TRBV28 and TRBJ1-1; a possible D gene is TRBD1 (5 bases). Trimming stripped 2 bases from V and 3 bases from J, with 13 bases between. The CDR3 length is 15 residues. Germline loops: CDR1 MDHEN, CDR2 SYDVKM. CDR3 DNA sequence: TGTGCCAGCAGTTTAAATAGGGGCGGGGACACTGAAGCTTTCTTT. Protein product: CASSLNRGGDTEAFF.

The sample holds a few counts of this clonotype. J is TRBJ2-3 and V is TRBV5-1; 8 nucleotides match TRBD1. The CDR3 is made up of 17 amino acids. Germline CDR1 and CDR2: SGHRS and YFSETQ. Trimming removed 4 bases from V and 2 bases from J; junction bases left unmatched: 12. CDR3 region: CASSPLKTGDPTDTQYF. The CDR3, as DNA: TGCGCCAGCAGCCCGCTCAAGACAGGGGACCCCACAGATACGCAGTATTTT.

This clonotype has a count of ten or more. The chain joins TRBV30 to TRBJ2-7, with D maybe TRBD2 (5 bases). V was clipped by 6 bases and J by 2 bases, with 20 bases between them. Germline-derived CDR1 and CDR2 are GTSNPN and SVGIG (reference sequence). The CDR3 consists of 15 residues. The CDR3 DNA reads TGTGCCTGCCTCGGGAAACTAGATCTGACCTACGAGCAGTACTTC. This encodes CACLGKLDLTYEQYF.

The rearrangement uses TRBV30 and TRBJ2-7; 7 bases are shared with TRBD1. Losses at the gene ends were 3 bases for V and 0 bases for J; bases not matched to a gene: 2. From germline, CDR1 is GTSNPN and CDR2 SVGIG (reference sequence). The CDR3 sequence is 13 residues long. CDR3: CAWRRDSSYEQYF. The CDR3 DNA reads as TGTGCCTGGAGACGGGACAGCTCCTACGAGCAGTACTTC.

Points on this clonotype: A much larger clone differs by one base, so this may be a read error. This CDR3 is CASGLTTGVYTSTDTQYF. CDR3 DNA: TGTGCTAGTGGTTTGACAACAGGAGTCTATACCTCCACAGATACGCAGTATTTT. V is TRBV12-5 and J is TRBJ2-3, with D possibly TRBD1 on 5 matching bases. Germline V CDR1 and CDR2: LGHNT, FRNRAP. V lost 2 bases to trimming and J lost 2 bases, with 20 bases between them. The length of the CDR3 is 18 residues.

This clonotype was detected a few times. V and J are TRBV7-2 and TRBJ2-5; D possibly corresponds to TRBD1 (6 bases). Trimming stripped 3 bases from V and 2 bases from J, with 10 bases between. This CDR3 contains 14 residues. Germline CDR1 SGHTA, CDR2 FQGNSA. For the CDR3, the DNA is TGTGCCAGCAGCTTTTCCGACAGGCAAGAGACCCAGTACTTC. Translation gives CASSFSDRQETQYF.

This clonotype was picked up a small number of times. V usage is TRBV9 and J usage is TRBJ2-2; D possibly corresponds to TRBD1 (6 bases). Trimming pared 1 base from V and 1 base from J, leaving 8 bases between. The germline gives CDR1 SGDLS, CDR2 YYNGEE. The CDR3 extends over 15 amino acids. CDR3 amino acids: CASSVQGQNTGELFF. In nucleotides, the CDR3 is TGTGCCAGCAGCGTACAGGGACAGAACACCGGGGAGCTGTTTTTT.

This clonotype came up many times. The rearrangement links TRBV7-8 to TRBJ2-2; 9 bases agree with TRBD2. CDR3 size: 18 residues. The V and J ends lost 4 bases and 7 bases, in that order; junction bases with no gene match: 16. CDR1 is SGHVS, CDR2 FQNEAQ, per germline. The CDR3 loop is CASSSLELFSGRVGELFF. CDR3 bases: TGTGCCAGCAGCTCTTTGGAATTATTTAGCGGGAGAGTCGGGGAGCTGTTTTTT.

This clonotype was counted ten times or more. The chain couples TRBV5-1 to TRBJ1-5; D is ambiguous. This CDR3 is built from 14 residues. Per the germline V gene, CDR1 is SGHRS and CDR2 is YFSETQ. V was shortened by 5 bases and J by 3 bases, with 12 bases between the two germline ends. The CDR3 protein is CASSYDGPNQPQHF. The CDR3 coding sequence is TGCGCCAGCAGTTACGACGGGCCCAATCAGCCCCAGCATTTT.

This clonotype was recorded many times. The chain links TRBV7-9 to TRBJ2-7; possibly TRBD1 for D (5 bases). Germline V gives CDR1 SEHNR, CDR2 FQNEAQ (reference sequence). V was cut by 1 base and J by 6 bases, with 13 bases left in between. This CDR3 region has 14 residues. The CDR3 region is CASSLGVREAEQYF. CDR3 coding DNA: TGTGCCAGCAGCTTAGGAGTCAGGGAAGCCGAGCAGTACTTC.

The chain couples TRBV20-1 to TRBJ2-2, with 15 bases aligning to TRBD2. Germline CDR1 reads DFQATT; CDR2 reads SNEGSKA (reference sequence). V was pared by 6 bases and J by 7 bases, with 9 bases of the junction left unmatched. The CDR3 extends over 16 amino acids. CDR3 protein: CSARPRGLAGGGELFF. CDR3 DNA: TGCAGTGCCCGACCTCGGGGACTAGCGGGAGGCGGGGAGCTGTTTTTT.

The rearrangement uses TRBV4-1 and TRBJ1-1; TRBD1 might be the D (5 bases). The CDR3 loop spans 14 amino acids. The germline V gene encodes CDR1 MGHRA and CDR2 YSYEKL. Trimming took 7 bases from V and 1 from J, leaving 13 bases between them. The CDR3 here is CASTKGEGNTEAFF. The CDR3 bases are TGCGCCAGCACTAAAGGGGAGGGGAACACTGAAGCTTTCTTT.

This clonotype showed up many times. V and J are TRBV29-1 and TRBJ1-2; no reliable D call. This CDR3 is built from 12 residues. V lost 3 bases to trimming and J lost 3 bases, with 8 bases between them. Germline V CDR1 and CDR2: SQVTM, ANQGSEA. The CDR3 spells CSVEGSYYGYTF. CDR3 coding DNA: TGCAGCGTTGAGGGGTCTTACTATGGCTACACCTTC.

This clonotype has at least ten counts. V usage is TRBV20-1 and J usage is TRBJ2-7, with a tentative D call TRBD2 (5 bases). This CDR3 has 12 amino acids. V dropped 4 bases and J dropped 2 bases, with 9 bases sitting between them. Germline loops: CDR1 DFQATT, CDR2 SNEGSKA (reference sequence). The CDR3 spells CSATGITYEQYF. CDR3 DNA sequence: TGCAGTGCTACCGGGATCACCTACGAGCAGTACTTC.

V is TRBV6-2 or TRBV6-3 and J is TRBJ2-6, with TRBD2 as a possible D gene (5 bases). The CDR3 sequence is 16 residues long. V was clipped by 2 bases and J by 2 bases, with 10 bases between them. Germline V gives CDR1 MNHEY, CDR2 SVGEGT. The CDR3 DNA reads as TGTGCCAGCAGTTACAACCTCGGGGCTGGGGCCAACGTCCTGACTTTC. Protein sequence: CASSYNLGAGANVLTF.

This clonotype was seen more than once but under ten times. The chain links TRBV27 to TRBJ2-1; 7 positions match TRBD2. CDR3 length equals 14 residues. V was clipped by 8 bases and J by 6 bases; unmatched bases: 10. CDR1 MNHEY and CDR2 SMNVEV come from the germline V gene (reference sequence). The CDR3 bases are TGTGCCAGCGGCGGGGGACTCCCCCCCAATGAGCAGTTCTTC. It specifies CASGGGLPPNEQFF.

At least ten counts were recorded for this clonotype. This sequence joins TRBV11-2 and TRBJ2-3; no reliable D call. Germline CDR1 reads SGHAT; CDR2 reads FQNNGV. V was trimmed by 5 bases and J by 3 bases, leaving 6 bases between them. The CDR3 spans 12 residues. CDR3 in amino acids: CASSHRTDTQYF. The CDR3 coding sequence is TGTGCCAGCAGCCACCGGACAGATACGCAGTATTTT.

This clonotype has a count of ten or more. This rearrangement joins TRBV3-1 to TRBJ1-4; D possibly corresponds to TRBD1 (5 bases). The CDR3 length is 14 residues. Germline CDR1 reads LGHDT; CDR2 reads YNNKEL (reference sequence). Trimming shortened V by 1 base and J by 5 bases, and 8 bases separated the two germline ends. CDR3 DNA: TGTGCCAGCAGCCAAGGCCGACAGAATGAAAAACTGTTTTTT. Translation: CASSQGRQNEKLFF.

This clonotype was seen more than once but under ten times. V usage is TRBV5-1 and J usage is TRBJ2-7, with TRBD2 matching 9 bases. The CDR3 totals 15 residues. The germline V gene has CDR1 SGHRS and CDR2 YFSETQ. V lost 6 bases, J lost 2 bases, and 9 bases stayed unmatched. The chain's CDR3 is CASNRGPSGTYEQYF. Here the CDR3 DNA reads TGCGCCAGCAATAGGGGCCCTAGCGGGACCTACGAGCAGTACTTC. Based on the CDR3 plus reference TRBV5-1 and TRBJ2-7, the full variable domain is KAGVTQTPRYLIKTRGQQVTLSCSPISGHRSVSWYQQTPGQGLQFLFEYFSETQRNKGNFPGRFSGRQFSNSRSEMNVSTLELGDSALYLCASNRGPSGTYEQYFGPGTRLTVT.